These T cell receptor beta chains were read from a single sample in a study of immune cell composition in non-small cell lung cancer. Repertoires were generated with immunoSEQ multiplex PCR, while TCRdb's copy carries only in-frame clones and drops some. This sample has roughly 4,700 clones; around 78% occur once, and the top ten carry roughly 15%. The sequenced material came from lung tumor tissue. The receptors originated from a human donor with non-small cell lung cancer. CDR3s include the opening cysteine and the closing phenylalanine or tryptophan.

TRBV14,TRBJ1-2,CASSQAVTNYGYTF
TRBV18,TRBJ2-1,CASSPYRDDYNEQFF
TRBV7-2,TRBJ1-3,CASSWQYSGNTIYF
TRBV7-2,TRBJ1-2,CASSPGKGSGYTF
TRBV2,TRBJ2-7,CASTERTSGSPEQYF
TRBV5-1,TRBJ2-7,CASRPSRVDEQYF
TRBV18,TRBJ1-1,CASSPLGAGTEAFF
TRBV7-3,TRBJ2-4,CASSQGGGINIQYF
TRBV28,TRBJ2-7,CASRLGTGAYEQYF
TRBV18,TRBJ2-7,CASSPGGGPYEQYF
TRBV7-8,TRBJ2-7,CASSSPRRATYEQYF
TRBV6-5,TRBJ1-2,CASSYLSRENGYTF
TRBV19,TRBJ1-5,CASSPGDSNQPQHF
TRBV7-8,TRBJ2-7,CASSLGGVPHEQYF
TRBV9,TRBJ2-3,CASSVAASGGDTQYF
TRBV15,TRBJ2-2,CATGLQSTGELFF
TRBV5-6,TRBJ2-5,CASSSAAGALETQYF
TRBV7-2,TRBJ2-7,CASSLTASGLVEQYF
TRBV7-2,TRBJ2-2,CASSADRAYTGELFF
TRBV11-2,TRBJ2-5,CASSLTQTQYF
TRBV7-2,TRBJ2-7,CASSPAGVAYEQYF
TRBV18,TRBJ2-2,CASSPPEPSGSGGELFF
TRBV7-2,TRBJ1-3,CASSLLAVPGNTIYF
TRBV7-9,TRBJ2-2,CASTGDFNTGELFF
TRBV7-9,TRBJ2-1,CASSFQDSFSYNEQFF
TRBV19,TRBJ1-2,CASSTTGERYGYTF
TRBV11-3,TRBJ1-2,CASSPGNYGYTF
TRBV2,TRBJ2-1,CASRVRLAGGYDEQFF
TRBV6-1,TRBJ1-1,CASSSRDRGPTEAFF
TRBV5-1,TRBJ2-5,CASSLSLSGGEYFRETQYF
TRBV5-5,TRBJ2-1,CASSLSGGYNEQFF
TRBV6-1,TRBJ1-1,CASRSEWWEGTEAFF
TRBV7-8,TRBJ2-3,CASSLGLRDGDTQYF
TRBV7-8,TRBJ1-3,CASSLGTTGNTIYF
TRBV7-2,TRBJ2-6,CASSLFGNDVLTF
TRBV28,TRBJ2-7,CASSSAYEQYF
TRBV19,TRBJ1-4,CASSYRATNEKLFF
TRBV7-8,TRBJ2-7,CASSSLAGAQKLYEQYF
TRBV5-1,TRBJ2-2,CASSSDGTFYGELFF
TRBV14,TRBJ1-2,CASSQRGTGSDGYTF
TRBV2,TRBJ1-1,CASSEWQGAFEAFF
TRBV4-2,TRBJ2-1,CASSQEPQGSSYNEQFF
TRBV7-8,TRBJ2-3,CASSSRVAGGSDTQYF
TRBV27,TRBJ1-2,CASSLRRQGSGYTF
TRBV28,TRBJ1-3,CASSYGGSWAGNTIYF
TRBV7-9,TRBJ1-2,CASSLVVDTATF
TRBV7-2,TRBJ2-3,CASSLLPRGPLTDTQYF
TRBV27,TRBJ2-7,CASSAGGLSYEQYF
TRBV9,TRBJ2-1,CASSAPGTPFGEQFF
TRBV28,TRBJ1-1,CASSPGTGVAEAFF
TRBV7-2,TRBJ2-1,CASRRTSANEQFF
TRBV2,TRBJ2-1,CASSDAQGAREQFF
TRBV9,TRBJ2-5,CASSVGAGPVETQYF
TRBV10-2,TRBJ1-1,CASSEGGNTEAFF
TRBV18,TRBJ1-1,CASSPRDRAEMNTEAFF
TRBV5-1,TRBJ1-2,CASSLDGGRDGYTF
TRBV30,TRBJ1-6,CAWNSDRDSPLHF